This TCR beta chain was sequenced during a study of identifying expanded T cells in peripheral blood. No infections or other immune events were documented during collection. This CDR3 comprises 16 residues. V shed 6 bases and J shed 0 bases, with 15 bases lying between them. Germline V lookup: CDR1 SNHLY, CDR2 FYNNEI. Measured with immunoSEQ multiplex PCR; TCRdb has only the in-frame clones, and not every one. Of some 97,000 clones in the sample, around 90% were seen once. This chain connects TRBV2 to TRBJ1-3; no reliable D call. The sequencing input was blood. The sequence was obtained from a person aged 18-70 years in good health. The CDR3 DNA follows: TGTGCCAGCAGGGGTGCCGGAGACAACTCTGGAAACACCATATATTTT. As protein: CASRGAGDNSGNTIYF.